This TCR beta chain was found in a study of regulatory T cells in long-lasting Graves disease. Per the germline V gene, CDR1 is SGHAT and CDR2 is FQNNGV. V lost 2 bases and J lost 4, with 17 bases in between. CDR3 size: 16 residues. There are many counts of this clonotype. Documented time point: newly diagnosed GD, antithyroid drugs for less than 3 months. Generation of the TCR library employed RNA extracted from PBMCs. Assembly of TCR beta libraries relied on iRepertoire HTBI primers together with Arm-PCR of CDR3 regions. TCRdb redid the calling of the multiplex PCR reads with MiXCR, one entry per CDR3 protein. Counted here are a few hundred thousand distinct CDR3 sequences, 16% occurring once; the ten biggest clones make up roughly 27%. The sample also formed part of further work on T cells in Graves' hyperthyroidism and ophthalmopathy.

This chain uses TRBV11-2 with TRBJ2-5; a weak D match, TRBD1 (6 bases). The sample here was peripheral blood mononuclear cells (PBMCs), taken at new diagnosis, from a patient treated with antithyroid drugs. The TCR sequence derives from a man aged 40-49 years with Graves disease. The CDR3 DNA follows: TGTGCCAGCAGCTTAAGCATGATTTGGGGGCGAGAGACCCAGTACTTC. Translation: CASSLSMIWGRETQYF.